The 32 T cell receptor beta chains below were found in one sample sequenced in a study of blood T cell repertoires in COVID-19. Produced via immunoSEQ multiplex PCR; TCRdb's table is partial and in-frame only. The table records some 26,000 clones, less than 80% of them present only once. Sequencing was carried out using peripheral blood. Receptors originate from a man in his 70s with acute or convalescent COVID-19.

J is TRBJ2-5 and V is TRBV7-3; the D is unclear. V was clipped by 4 bases and J by 1 base, with 7 bases between them. Germline loops: CDR1 SGHTA, CDR2 FQGTGA. The CDR3 totals 13 residues. The CDR3 bases are TGTGCCAGCAGCTGGGCAGGCCAAGAGACCCAGTACTTC. This encodes CASSWAGQETQYF.

The chain carries TRBV5-1 and TRBJ2-3; D possibly corresponds to TRBD2 (5 bases). CDR1 is SGHRS and CDR2 is YFSETQ in the germline V gene. V was shortened by 0 bases and J by 0 bases, with 5 bases between the two germline ends. The CDR3 runs to 14 residues. CDR3 nucleotides: TGCGCCAGCAGCTTGGGGGAGAGCACAGATACGCAGTATTTT. This encodes CASSLGESTDTQYF.

The rearrangement joins TRBV18 to TRBJ1-3; no clear D gene. The CDR3 extends over 13 amino acids. V lost 2 bases, J lost 8 bases, and 10 bases lay in between. Germline lookup yields CDR1 KGHSH and CDR2 LQKENI. The CDR3 loop is CASSPTSQDTIYF. As DNA, the CDR3 is TGTGCCAGCTCACCAACTTCCCAGGACACCATATATTTT.

V and J are TRBV4-3 and TRBJ2-1, with a weak D call TRBD1 (6 bases). The V end was cut by 0 bases, the J end by 13 bases, with 16 bases between. Germline V gene lookup returns CDR1 LGHNA and CDR2 YSLEER. The CDR3 consists of 14 residues. The CDR3: CASSQDAGVRGQFF. CDR3 coding DNA: TGCGCCAGCAGCCAAGACGCTGGCGTCAGGGGACAGTTCTTC.

The chain uses TRBV6-5 and TRBJ1-4, with a tentative D call TRBD1 (5 bases). The ends were cut back, 7 bases at V and 5 bases at J, with 14 bases in the middle. The CDR3 contains 14 residues. Germline CDR1 reads MNHEY; CDR2 reads SVGAGI. The CDR3 protein is CASTPTAGNEKLFF. CDR3 sequence (DNA): TGTGCCAGCACCCCGACGGCAGGGAATGAAAAACTGTTTTTT.

The chain carries TRBV18 and TRBJ1-5; no clear D. Germline V gene sequence: CDR1 KGHSH, CDR2 LQKENI. The CDR3 has 14 residues. Trimming shortened V by 2 bases and J by 5 bases, and 10 bases separated the two germline ends. CDR3 in amino acids: CASSPNERDQPQHF. CDR3 DNA sequence: TGTGCCAGCTCACCAAACGAGCGGGATCAGCCCCAGCATTTT.

The chain carries TRBV6-5 and TRBJ1-5, with D tentatively TRBD1 (6 bases). This CDR3 comprises 14 residues. The germline gives CDR1 MNHEY, CDR2 SVGAGI. V shed 9 bases and J shed 4 bases, with 16 bases lying between them. The chain's CDR3 is CASQQGRVNQPQHF. Here the CDR3 DNA reads TGTGCCAGTCAACAGGGTCGCGTGAATCAGCCCCAGCATTTT.

This clone was recorded once. This sequence joins TRBV7-5 and TRBJ2-1; TRBD2 is the table's D call and was not checked against the DNA. TRBV7-5 is an annotated pseudogene. The CDR3 runs to 16 residues. CDR3: CVRSADSDRSYNEQFF. The CDR3 bases are TGTGTCAGAAGCGCCGACTCCGACCGCTCCTACAATGAGCAGTTCTTC.

This clone was counted ten times or more. This chain joins TRBV15 and TRBJ2-1; tentatively, D is TRBD1 (8 bases). The CDR3 has 16 residues. CDR1 LNHNV and CDR2 YYDKDF come from the germline V gene (reference sequence). Trimming pared 0 bases from V and 7 bases from J, leaving 16 bases between. CDR3 DNA sequence: TGTGCCACCAGCAGAGATCGGACAGGGAGGGCGAATGAGCAGTTCTTC. Translation gives CATSRDRTGRANEQFF.

The chain employs TRBV27 and TRBJ1-5; no clear D. This CDR3 has 18 amino acids. CDR1 is MNHEY and CDR2 is SMNVEV in the germline V gene (reference sequence). V was clipped by 6 bases and J by 7 bases, with 28 bases between them. DNA of the CDR3: TGTGCCAGCAGCCCTGCCCCAGTCTTCGCGGGTGAGGACCAGCCCCAGCATTTT. Translation: CASSPAPVFAGEDQPQHF.

In its sample, this clone was seen once. The rearrangement links TRBV5-1 to TRBJ2-2; 7 nucleotides match TRBD2. This CDR3 is 15 amino acids long. CDR1 SGHRS and CDR2 YFSETQ come from the germline V gene. J lost 4 bases, V lost 5 bases, and 8 bases had no gene match. This chain's CDR3 is CASRYAGEATGELFF. The CDR3 bases are TGCGCCAGCAGATATGCGGGAGAAGCCACCGGGGAGCTGTTTTTT.

The rearrangement links TRBV7-9 to TRBJ2-3; 8 bases line up with TRBD2. Germline loops: CDR1 SEHNR, CDR2 FQNEAQ (reference sequence). The length of the CDR3 is 16 residues. The junction had 6 bases not matched to a gene; V was cut back by 4 bases and J by 0 bases. The CDR3 here is CASSWAASGSTDTQYF. In DNA, the CDR3 is TGTGCCAGCAGCTGGGCGGCTAGCGGGAGCACAGATACGCAGTATTTT.

The chain carries TRBV9 and TRBJ1-1, with unresolved D. V gave up 0 bases and J gave up 3 bases, with 21 bases separating them. The V gene's germline CDR1 is SGDLS and CDR2 YYNGEE. CDR3 length: 18 residues. CDR3 amino acids: CASSVGGIGRAEYTEAFF. The CDR3 DNA reads TGTGCCAGCAGCGTAGGTGGTATCGGGAGGGCTGAGTACACTGAAGCTTTCTTT.

The genes are TRBV30 and TRBJ1-1; D unresolved. The V end was cut by 2 bases, the J end by 6 bases, with 10 bases between. The CDR3 is 12 amino acids. Germline loops: CDR1 GTSNPN, CDR2 SVGIG (reference sequence). The CDR3 is CAWSRGSPEAFF. In DNA, the CDR3 is TGTGCCTGGAGTAGAGGGTCACCTGAAGCTTTCTTT.

This clone occurred once. This chain connects TRBV19 to TRBJ2-1; TRBD1 matches 10 bases. Per germline, CDR1 LNHDA and CDR2 SQIVND (reference sequence). The CDR3 contains 16 residues. The ends lost 4 bases at V and 1 base at J; junction bases unmatched: 4. In nucleotides, the CDR3 is TGTGCCAGTAGTACCCGGACAGGGGGGTCCTACAATGAGCAGTTCTTC. Residues: CASSTRTGGSYNEQFF.

The CDR3 sequence is CASSIGTSGGADTQYF. The CDR3 DNA reads TGTGCCAGTAGTATAGGAACTAGCGGGGGGGCAGATACGCAGTATTTT. The chain joins TRBV19 to TRBJ2-3, with 13 positions matching TRBD2. The V gene end was trimmed by 1 base and the J gene end by 4 bases; junction bases not matched to a gene: 2. Germline assignment: CDR1 LNHDA and CDR2 SQIVND (reference sequence). The CDR3 runs to 16 residues.

The rearrangement joins TRBV18 to TRBJ2-3; 8 nucleotides match TRBD1. The CDR3 has 14 amino acids. J lost 7 bases, V lost 6 bases, and 9 bases had no gene match. CDR1 KGHSH and CDR2 LQKENI come from the germline V gene. CDR3 residues: CASSPGQGVHTQYF. CDR3 coding DNA: TGTGCCAGCTCCCCCGGACAGGGCGTACATACGCAGTATTTT.

The rearrangement uses TRBV28 and TRBJ1-1; the match to TRBD1 covers 7 bases. Germline V gene lookup returns CDR1 MDHEN and CDR2 SYDVKM. Unmatched junction bases numbered 7, after V lost 8 bases and J lost 1 base. This CDR3 contains 14 residues. This CDR3 reads CASVQTGTNTEAFF. CDR3 nucleotides: TGTGCCAGCGTGCAGACAGGGACGAACACTGAAGCTTTCTTT.

This clone was seen only once. Its ends do not fully match the called genes, so a read error is possible. The chain couples TRBV7-9 to TRBJ2-3; TRBD2 is a possible D gene (7 bases). CDR3 length: 15 amino acids. Germline assignment: CDR1 SEHNR and CDR2 FQNEAQ (reference sequence). Written as DNA, the CDR3 is TGTGCCAGCAGCTTAATAACCGGGGGGCGCAGCCCGATTGAATTT. It yields the protein CASSLITGGRSPIEF.

This clone came up a few times. The gene calls are TRBV5-4 and TRBJ2-7; D call uncertain. Germline V CDR1 and CDR2: SGHNT, YYREEE (reference sequence). Trimming removed 0 bases at V and 2 bases at J, with 9 bases between. The CDR3 is 14 residues long. CDR3 DNA: TGTGCCAGCAGCTTGGAGCCCGTAACCTACGAGCAGTACTTC. Translated: CASSLEPVTYEQYF.

The chain is built from TRBV9 and TRBJ2-2, with TRBD1 as a possible D gene (5 bases). V lost 6 bases to trimming and J lost 7 bases, with 10 bases between them. This CDR3 is 12 amino acids long. CDR1 and CDR2 (germline): SGDLS, YYNGEE. CDR3 in amino acids: CASNRQNGELFF. The CDR3 nucleotides are TGTGCCAGCAACCGACAGAACGGGGAGCTGTTTTTT.

The chain employs TRBV9 and TRBJ1-2; D may be TRBD1 (6 bases). This CDR3 is built from 14 residues. Trimming stripped 5 bases from V and 4 bases from J, with 15 bases between. The germline gives CDR1 SGDLS, CDR2 YYNGEE. CDR3 DNA: TGTGCCAGCAGTTCACGGGACAACCTCTATGGCTACACCTTC. It specifies CASSSRDNLYGYTF.

The chain is built from TRBV2 and TRBJ1-5, with 7 bases aligning to TRBD1. Per germline, CDR1 SNHLY and CDR2 FYNNEI. The CDR3 is 15 residues long. Unmatched junction bases numbered 13, after V lost 5 bases and J lost 9 bases. Written as DNA, the CDR3 is TGTGCCAGCAGTCGAACGGGACAGTCCCCTGGGCCCCAGCATTTT. It is translated as CASSRTGQSPGPQHF.

As DNA, the CDR3 is TGTGCCAGCAGCTTGGACAGGACCGCTGAAGCTTTCTTT. Protein sequence: CASSLDRTAEAFF. The V call is TRBV7-7, the J call TRBJ1-1; 7 bases agree with TRBD1. Per the germline V gene, CDR1 is SSHAT and CDR2 is FNYEAQ (reference sequence). The CDR3 covers 13 residues. With V trimmed by 3 bases and J by 6 bases, 4 bases remained unmatched.

CDR3 residues: CASSLSTSVNYGYTF. The DNA for the CDR3 is TGTGCCAGCAGCTTATCTACGAGCGTTAACTATGGCTACACCTTC. The chain carries TRBV7-9 and TRBJ1-2; D uncertain. This CDR3 region has 15 residues. Between the trimmed V and J ends, which lost 2 bases and 1 base, there was a span of 11 bases. From germline, CDR1 is SEHNR and CDR2 FQNEAQ (reference sequence).

There are a few counts of this clone. The chain couples TRBV11-1 to TRBJ1-1, with a weak D call TRBD1 (6 bases). Per germline, CDR1 SGHAT and CDR2 FQDESV (reference sequence). The CDR3 is 13 amino acids. Trimming cost V 2 bases and J 6 bases, with 10 bases left between them. For the CDR3, the DNA is TGTGCCAGCAGCTTAAACAGGGTATCTGAAGCTTTCTTT. Amino acid sequence: CASSLNRVSEAFF.

The chain links TRBV12-3 or TRBV12-4 to TRBJ1-6; 8 nucleotides match TRBD1. V lost 8 bases and J lost 7; bases outside the gene matches: 4. The CDR3 totals 13 residues. CDR3: CASFRGRNSPLHF. The CDR3 nucleotides are TGTGCCAGCTTCAGGGGGCGGAATTCACCCCTCCACTTT.

The chain is built from TRBV23-1 and TRBJ2-5, with 9 bases identical to TRBD1. TRBV23-1 is identified as an open reading frame with a role that is uncertain. After removal of 5 bases from V and 2 bases from J, the junction contained 21 bases not matched to a gene. The CDR3 sequence is 20 residues long. CDR3 loop: CASSAKSSQLGTGTQETQYF. The CDR3 bases are TGCGCCAGCAGTGCCAAGAGTTCGCAGTTGGGGACAGGGACACAAGAGACCCAGTACTTC.

The V gene is TRBV28, the J gene TRBJ1-2; TRBD1 matches 11 bases. Germline CDR1 and CDR2: MDHEN and SYDVKM. This CDR3 contains 15 residues. Trimming cost V 2 bases and J 4 bases; bases outside gene matches: 3. In DNA form, the CDR3 reads TGTGCCAGCAGTTTAGGACAGGGGGCGCGCTATGGCTACACCTTC. Protein sequence: CASSLGQGARYGYTF.

The rearrangement uses TRBV27 and TRBJ1-4; D possibly corresponds to TRBD1 (5 bases). The CDR3 contains 14 residues. Trimming left V 3 bases short and J 11 bases short, with 16 bases between. Germline assignment: CDR1 MNHEY and CDR2 SMNVEV (reference sequence). CDR3 in DNA: TGTGCCAGCAGTTTTTTAGGGACTGAGAAGAAACTGTTTTTT. Protein: CASSFLGTEKKLFF.

The rearrangement joins TRBV27 to TRBJ2-1; TRBD1 aligns across 10 bases. V trimming: 3 bases; J trimming: 4 bases; junction bases outside the gene matches: 3. The CDR3 runs to 15 residues. Looked up from germline, CDR1 is MNHEY and CDR2 is SMNVEV (reference sequence). Here the CDR3 DNA reads TGTGCCAGCAGTTTGACAGGGGGCAATTACAATGAGCAGTTCTTC. Translating it yields CASSLTGGNYNEQFF.

The chain has TRBV5-1 and TRBJ1-1; a possible D gene is TRBD1 (5 bases). V shed 0 bases and J shed 8 bases, with 14 bases lying between them. This CDR3 spans 14 amino acids. From germline, CDR1 is SGHRS and CDR2 YFSETQ. The CDR3 region has the DNA TGCGCCAGCAGCTTGGAGACAGTGCGTATGGAAGCTTTCTTT. It encodes CASSLETVRMEAFF.